Shown below are 28 T cell receptor beta chains from a single sample sequenced in a study of CD4+ T cells in melanoma. TCRdb keeps only in-frame clones here, not all; method: immunoSEQ multiplex PCR. Here the sample spans some 120,000 clones, roughly 90% being singletons. What was sequenced was peripheral blood. The receptors originated from a human donor with melanoma.

V usage is TRBV18 and J usage is TRBJ2-3; the D is unclear. Looked up from germline, CDR1 is KGHSH and CDR2 is LQKENI. With 5 bases removed from V and 0 bases from J, the gap between germline ends came to 3 bases. The CDR3 is 12 residues long. CDR3 region: CASSSSTDTQYF. The CDR3 DNA follows: TGTGCCAGCTCATCTAGCACAGATACGCAGTATTTT.

This chain links TRBV11-2 with TRBJ2-7, with D tentatively TRBD2 (6 bases). The CDR3 extends over 12 amino acids. Germline V gene sequence: CDR1 SGHAT, CDR2 FQNNGV. Trimming shortened V by 5 bases and J by 6 bases, and 11 bases separated the two germline ends. This chain's CDR3 is CASSQTSTEQYF. In nucleotides, the CDR3 is TGTGCCAGCAGCCAAACTAGCACCGAGCAGTACTTC.

The rearrangement joins TRBV10-3 to TRBJ2-1; D remains ambiguous. CDR1 and CDR2 (germline): ENHRY, SYGVKD. Between the trimmed V and J ends, which lost 3 bases and 4 bases, there was a span of 4 bases. This CDR3 has 12 residues. CDR3 bases: TGTGCCATCAGTGACCTGTACAATGAGCAGTTCTTC. As protein: CAISDLYNEQFF.

V is TRBV28 and J is TRBJ1-3; possible D gene TRBD1, 5 bases. Germline CDR1 is MDHEN and CDR2 is SYDVKM. The V end was cut by 6 bases, the J end by 0 bases, with 9 bases between. CDR3 length: 14 amino acids. Here the CDR3 reads CASRGAASGNTIYF. CDR3 in DNA: TGTGCCAGCAGAGGGGCGGCCTCTGGAAACACCATATATTTT. The full variable domain, with the rest looked up from reference TRBV28 and TRBJ1-3, is DVKVTQSSRYLVKRTGEKVFLECVQDMDHENMFWYRQDPGLGLRLIYFSYDVKMKEKGDIPEGYSVSREKKERFSLILESASTNQTSMYLCASRGAASGNTIYFGEGSWLTVV.

This clone appeared once. This chain links TRBV11-2 with TRBJ2-1; TRBD2 aligns across 10 bases. The CDR3 loop spans 15 amino acids. V lost 5 bases, J lost 6 bases, and 7 bases stayed unmatched. CDR1 SGHAT and CDR2 FQNNGV come from the germline V gene. The CDR3 here is CASSQTSGTSNEQFF. DNA for the CDR3: TGTGCCAGCAGCCAAACTAGCGGGACCTCCAATGAGCAGTTCTTC.

This rearrangement joins TRBV4-1 to TRBJ1-5, with 8 bases that match TRBD1. V gave up 4 bases and J gave up 6 bases; unmatched junction bases: 11. Looked up from germline, CDR1 is MGHRA and CDR2 is YSYEKL. This CDR3 region has 16 residues. Written as DNA, the CDR3 is TGCGCCAGCAGCCTCCCGTTAAGCAGGGGGCCTCAGCCCCAGCATTTT. Protein: CASSLPLSRGPQPQHF.

The chain couples TRBV9 to TRBJ1-1, with a possible D match to TRBD1 (5 bases). The CDR3 has 15 residues. Trimming shortened V by 3 bases and J by 11 bases, and 23 bases separated the two germline ends. CDR1 and CDR2 from the germline V gene are SGDLS and YYNGEE. CDR3 sequence: CASSGPPAGAGGAFF. Written as DNA, the CDR3 is TGTGCCAGCAGCGGTCCCCCCGCGGGAGCCGGGGGGGCTTTCTTT.

The rearrangement uses TRBV15 and TRBJ2-3, with D maybe TRBD1 (5 bases). CDR1 LNHNV and CDR2 YYDKDF come from the germline V gene (reference sequence). This CDR3 is built from 17 residues. Trimming pared 5 bases from V and 1 base from J, leaving 19 bases between. This chain's CDR3 is CATSRLGQGRGTDTQYF. The CDR3 DNA reads TGTGCCACCAGCCGCCTCGGGCAGGGTCGAGGCACAGATACGCAGTATTTT.

This clone was observed once. The chain combines TRBV2 with TRBJ1-1; D might be TRBD1 (5 bases). Germline CDR1 reads SNHLY; CDR2 reads FYNNEI. Trimming cost V 2 bases and J 5 bases, with 12 bases left between them. The CDR3 runs 14 residues. The CDR3 DNA is TGTGCCAGCAGTGAAATAAGGGGCGATACTGAAGCTTTCTTT. Translation gives CASSEIRGDTEAFF.

The genes are TRBV9 and TRBJ2-5, with 7 positions matching TRBD1. Unmatched junction bases numbered 12, after V lost 2 bases and J lost 5 bases. In germline, CDR1 is SGDLS, CDR2 YYNGEE. This CDR3 comprises 16 residues. This CDR3 reads CASSVADRPSVETQYF. Written as DNA, the CDR3 is TGTGCCAGCAGCGTGGCGGACAGGCCGAGTGTGGAGACCCAGTACTTC.

The chain employs TRBV7-8 and TRBJ1-1, with 7 bases aligning to TRBD1. This CDR3 region has 15 residues. Germline assignment: CDR1 SGHVS and CDR2 FQNEAQ. The ends lost 5 bases at V and 10 bases at J; junction bases unmatched: 16. The CDR3 loop is CASSPRISRAGGAFF. In DNA form, the CDR3 reads TGTGCCAGCAGCCCCCGAATTAGTAGGGCAGGGGGAGCTTTCTTT.

V is TRBV15 and J is TRBJ2-1; D is perhaps TRBD2 (5 bases). Germline CDR1 is LNHNV and CDR2 is YYDKDF (reference sequence). The CDR3 sequence is 16 residues long. Deletions cut 0 bases from V and 8 bases from J, with 17 bases between. This CDR3 is CATSRDLNSEGDEQFF. CDR3 DNA sequence: TGTGCCACCAGCAGAGATTTGAACTCCGAGGGCGATGAGCAGTTCTTC.

The V gene is TRBV7-2, the J gene TRBJ2-7, with 8 positions matching TRBD2. The J segment lost 6 bases and the V segment lost 1 base, leaving 5 bases of the junction unmatched. Germline CDR1 reads SGHTA; CDR2 reads FQGNSA. This CDR3 comprises 14 residues. CDR3 nucleotides: TGTGCCAGCAGCTTAGGGGCGGGAGGACTCGAGCAGTACTTC. It yields the protein CASSLGAGGLEQYF.

The chain employs TRBV7-2 and TRBJ2-1; 9 bases are shared with TRBD2. This CDR3 is 18 amino acids long. V dropped 1 base and J dropped 4; count of bases not matched to a gene: 11. Germline CDR1 reads SGHTA; CDR2 reads FQGNSA. CDR3 coding DNA: TGTGCCAGCAGCTTAGTTCCTTCCAGCGGGAGGACGTACAATGAGCAGTTCTTC. As protein: CASSLVPSSGRTYNEQFF.

The chain recombines TRBV19 with TRBJ2-3; the D gene is possibly TRBD2 (6 bases). Germline V gene data show CDR1 as LNHDA and CDR2 as SQIVND (reference sequence). This CDR3 spans 16 amino acids. V was cut by 4 bases and J by 0 bases, with 14 bases left in between. The CDR3 DNA is TGTGCCAGTAGTAGTCGGGGACTTGCTAGCACAGATACGCAGTATTTT. This encodes CASSSRGLASTDTQYF.

The J gene is TRBJ2-5, the V gene TRBV5-1; the match to TRBD2 covers 9 bases. J lost 2 bases, V lost 4 bases, and 6 bases had no gene match. The CDR3 runs to 15 residues. Per germline, CDR1 SGHRS and CDR2 YFSETQ. The CDR3 protein is CASSATLAGQETQYF. The CDR3 DNA is TGCGCCAGCAGCGCAACCCTAGCGGGGCAAGAGACCCAGTACTTC.

This clone was seen a few times. The V gene is TRBV28, the J gene TRBJ2-7; D is possibly TRBD1 or TRBD2 (6 bases each). Germline V gene lookup returns CDR1 MDHEN and CDR2 SYDVKM. V dropped 7 bases and J dropped 7 bases, with 23 bases sitting between them. This CDR3 spans 15 amino acids. CDR3 region: CASILGGGRAREQYF. The CDR3 DNA reads as TGTGCCAGCATCCTGGGGGGCGGCAGGGCTCGGGAGCAGTACTTC.

The V and J genes are TRBV28 and TRBJ1-6, with D hard to call. The V gene's germline CDR1 is MDHEN and CDR2 SYDVKM. The CDR3 spans 12 residues. Trimming took off 6 bases at V and 6 bases at J, with 6 bases between the two ends. CDR3 amino acids: CASRVSNSPLHF. CDR3 DNA sequence: TGTGCCAGCAGGGTCTCTAATTCACCCCTCCACTTT.

The rearrangement links TRBV7-2 to TRBJ1-2; D not certain. From germline, CDR1 is SGHTA and CDR2 FQGNSA. Trimming removed 1 base at V and 1 base at J, with 13 bases between. The CDR3 loop spans 16 amino acids. The DNA of the CDR3 is TGTGCCAGCAGCTTAGACGCCGGGTTCAATAACTATGGCTACACCTTC. This sequence encodes CASSLDAGFNNYGYTF.

This clone was seen only once. The genes are TRBV7-9 and TRBJ2-3; TRBD1 might be the D (6 bases). V was cut by 5 bases and J by 2 bases, with 17 bases left in between. CDR3 length: 16 amino acids. The germline gives CDR1 SEHNR, CDR2 FQNEAQ (reference sequence). CDR3 nucleotides: TGTGCCAGCAGCCTAGTACTCAGGGGAGACACAGATACGCAGTATTTT. This codes for CASSLVLRGDTDTQYF. The full variable domain, rest sourced from reference TRBV7-9 and TRBJ2-3, is DTGVSQNPRHKITKRGQNVTFRCDPISEHNRLYWYRQTLGQGPEFLTYFQNEAQLEKSRLLSDRFSAERPKGSFSTLEIQRTEQGDSAMYLCASSLVLRGDTDTQYFGPGTRLTVL.

The chain employs TRBV9 and TRBJ1-1; the D gene is possibly TRBD1 (5 bases). This CDR3 comprises 14 residues. Germline V gene sequence: CDR1 SGDLS, CDR2 YYNGEE. V lost 4 bases, J lost 1 base, and 11 bases lay in between. The CDR3: CASSFGQTNTEAFF. DNA for the CDR3: TGTGCCAGCAGCTTTGGACAAACGAACACTGAAGCTTTCTTT.

This sequence joins TRBV9 and TRBJ2-1; unclear D gene. V lost 1 base, J lost 0 bases, and 8 bases lay in between. The V gene's germline CDR1 is SGDLS and CDR2 YYNGEE. The CDR3 contains 15 residues. This chain's CDR3 is CASSVSSSSYNEQFF. CDR3 nucleotide sequence: TGTGCCAGCAGCGTAAGCTCGAGCTCCTACAATGAGCAGTTCTTC.

The chain links TRBV2 to TRBJ2-7; 11 bases agree with TRBD2. Trimming removed 6 bases from V and 3 bases from J; junction bases left unmatched: 4. This CDR3 is built from 14 residues. Germline V gene sequence: CDR1 SNHLY, CDR2 FYNNEI. Written as DNA, the CDR3 is TGTGCCAGCAGCCCCCTAGCGGGAGGCTACGAGCAGTACTTC. Translated, it gives CASSPLAGGYEQYF.

This sequence joins TRBV6-1 and TRBJ1-5, with 7 bases that match TRBD1. This CDR3 spans 14 amino acids. The germline V gene encodes CDR1 MNHNS and CDR2 SASEGT. Trimming cost V 6 bases and J 3 bases; bases outside gene matches: 5. CDR3: CASSLDRVNQPQHF. The CDR3 DNA sequence: TGTGCCAGCAGCCTAGACAGGGTCAATCAGCCCCAGCATTTT.

CDR3 loop: CASSPGQGARDTQYF. CDR3 DNA sequence: TGTGCCAGTAGTCCGGGACAGGGGGCGAGAGATACGCAGTATTTT. The J gene is TRBJ2-3, the V gene TRBV19, with 12 bases fitting TRBD1. CDR1 LNHDA and CDR2 SQIVND come from the germline V gene (reference sequence). J was trimmed by 5 bases and V by 5 bases; bases with no gene match: 5. This CDR3 is 15 amino acids long.

The gene calls are TRBV29-1 and TRBJ2-5; D is undetermined. The V gene lost 6 bases and the J gene lost 5 bases, with 16 bases spanning the gap. CDR1 and CDR2 from the germline V gene are SQVTM and ANQGSEA. CDR3 size: 13 residues. CDR3 amino acids: CSVPRAQGETQYF. The CDR3 bases are TGCAGCGTCCCCCGGGCCCAAGGGGAGACCCAGTACTTC.

The V gene is TRBV28, the J gene TRBJ1-6; tentative D call: TRBD1 (5 bases). Germline V lookup: CDR1 MDHEN, CDR2 SYDVKM. V gave up 2 bases and J gave up 9 bases, with 14 bases separating them. The CDR3 is 15 residues long. This chain's CDR3 is CASSLGGNRGSPLHF. CDR3 nucleotide sequence: TGTGCCAGCAGTTTAGGAGGAAATAGGGGTTCACCCCTCCACTTT. The full variable domain, its missing parts supplied by reference TRBV28 and TRBJ1-6, is DVKVTQSSRYLVKRTGEKVFLECVQDMDHENMFWYRQDPGLGLRLIYFSYDVKMKEKGDIPEGYSVSREKKERFSLILESASTNQTSMYLCASSLGGNRGSPLHFGNGTRLTVT.

The chain links TRBV4-3 to TRBJ2-7; D not resolved. The CDR3 covers 15 residues. Trimming pared 4 bases from V and 6 bases from J, leaving 19 bases between. Per the germline V gene, CDR1 is LGHNA and CDR2 is YSLEER. The CDR3 nucleotides read TGCGCCAGCAGCCCGGGTGTAGGTGGTACTTCCGAGCAGTACTTC. It specifies CASSPGVGGTSEQYF.